This T cell receptor (beta chain) was obtained from a study of glioma-infiltrating T cells after dendritic cell vaccination. Overall study context: Glioblastoma patients came from Phase I and II dendritic cell vaccination trials.

Details on this clone: Antigen unknown.

There are 13 residues in the CDR3. The germline V gene has CDR1 MNHEY and CDR2 SVGAGI. J gave up 8 bases and V 6 bases, and 9 bases lay outside the gene matches. Study results and caveats: No direct clonality-survival link was found; a diverse polyclonal response may matter.

The PCR used 60 V beta and 13 J beta primers. Clones were read by immunoSEQ multiplex PCR, and TCRdb kept only the in-frame ones, dropping some. There are tens of thousands of clones in the sample; approximately 80% occur only once, and under 2.5% lies in the top ten. The genes are TRBV6-5 and TRBJ1-2, with TRBD1 identical over 7 bases. The clonotype was recovered from a human donor with glioblastoma. Here the sequenced sample was blood, taken before dendritic cell vaccination. The CDR3 coding sequence is TGTGCCAGCAGGGACGACAGGGCAGGCGGCTACACCTTC. Protein product: CASRDDRAGGYTF.